A single sample is the source of the 18 T cell receptor beta chains below, sequenced in a study of cytomegalovirus exposure and HLA in healthy donors. PCR primers comprised 60 Vbeta and 13 Jbeta primers. Here immunoSEQ multiplex PCR was the method, and the copy in TCRdb shows in-frame clones only, minus some. The profile shows roughly 110,000 clones, about two thirds of them singletons. Sequenced: PBMCs. These receptors came from a female donor in good health and CMV-seronegative.

The gene calls are TRBV15 and TRBJ2-3; D is possibly TRBD1 (6 bases). V was trimmed by 0 bases and J by 5 bases, leaving 12 bases between them. This CDR3 has 15 amino acids. The germline V gene has CDR1 LNHNV and CDR2 YYDKDF (reference sequence). CDR3: CATSRDRGSKDTQYF. The CDR3, as DNA: TGTGCCACCAGCAGAGATAGGGGGAGTAAAGATACGCAGTATTTT.

V is TRBV14 and J is TRBJ2-7, with D unresolved. Trimming removed 2 bases at V and 6 bases at J, with 5 bases between. CDR3 size: 11 residues. Germline V gene sequence: CDR1 SGHDN, CDR2 FVKESK. This CDR3 reads CASSQSCEQYF. CDR3 DNA: TGTGCCAGCAGCCAAAGCTGCGAGCAGTACTTC. Full variable domain (outside the CDR3, taken from reference TRBV14 and TRBJ2-7): EAGVTQFPSHSVIEKGQTVTLRCDPISGHDNLYWYRRVMGKEIKFLLHFVKESKQDESGMPNNRFLAERTGGTYSTLKVQPAELEDSGVYFCASSQSCEQYFGPGTRLTVT.

The chain uses TRBV5-6 and TRBJ2-7; 9 nucleotides line up with TRBD1. Germline assignment: CDR1 SGHDT and CDR2 YYEEEE. The CDR3 has 13 amino acids. Unmatched junction bases numbered 3, after V lost 3 bases and J lost 5 bases. In nucleotides, the CDR3 is TGTGCCAGCAGCTCGGACAGGGGCGACGAGCAGTACTTC. It translates to CASSSDRGDEQYF.

The chain combines TRBV27 with TRBJ2-2; D perhaps matches TRBD1 (5 bases). CDR1 is MNHEY, CDR2 SMNVEV, per germline (reference sequence). The ends were cut back, 9 bases at V and 4 bases at J, with 21 bases in the middle. This CDR3 contains 16 residues. The CDR3 DNA is TGTGCCAGGGGGCCAGGGCGAGCCTTGGGCACCGGGGAGCTGTTTTTT. Its protein is CARGPGRALGTGELFF.

V gene TRBV30 combines with J gene TRBJ2-7, with 7 nucleotides matching TRBD2. This CDR3 spans 15 amino acids. Losses at the gene ends were 1 base for V and 5 bases for J; bases not matched to a gene: 11. Germline V gene data show CDR1 as GTSNPN and CDR2 as SVGIG (reference sequence). The CDR3 nucleotides read TGTGCCTGGAGTGGGGCACGAGGGAGGGACCACGAGCAGTACTTC. This sequence encodes CAWSGARGRDHEQYF.

The chain combines TRBV27 with TRBJ2-2, with D hard to call. Germline CDR1 MNHEY, CDR2 SMNVEV (reference sequence). The length of the CDR3 is 13 residues. V gave up 5 bases and J gave up 6 bases, with 10 bases separating them. CDR3 in amino acids: CASSGVDSGELFF. In nucleotides, the CDR3 is TGTGCCAGCAGTGGAGTGGATTCCGGGGAGCTGTTTTTT.

The rearrangement links TRBV27 to TRBJ2-1, with a tentative D call TRBD1 (5 bases). The V end lost 5 bases, the J end lost 0 bases, and 14 bases lay between the germline ends. Germline assignment: CDR1 MNHEY and CDR2 SMNVEV (reference sequence). This CDR3 has 16 amino acids. The CDR3 DNA reads as TGTGCCAGCAGTGCAATGCTCAGGGACTCCTACAATGAGCAGTTCTTC. Translated, it gives CASSAMLRDSYNEQFF.

This clone has more than one count but fewer than ten. The chain couples TRBV15 to TRBJ1-2; no clear D. Trimming pared 4 bases from V and 3 bases from J, leaving 12 bases between. The CDR3 is 14 residues long. From germline, CDR1 is LNHNV and CDR2 YYDKDF (reference sequence). CDR3 bases: TGTGCCACCAGCACGACAACGGCCTACTATGGCTACACCTTC. It yields the protein CATSTTTAYYGYTF.

This chain connects TRBV28 to TRBJ1-5, with D maybe TRBD1 (5 bases). In germline, CDR1 is MDHEN, CDR2 SYDVKM. Trimming took off 8 bases at V and 6 bases at J, with 26 bases between the two ends. The CDR3 has 17 amino acids. The chain's CDR3 is CASSAPLVGGGAQPQHF. The CDR3 nucleotides read TGTGCCAGCTCAGCCCCGCTCGTTGGTGGTGGGGCTCAGCCCCAGCATTTT. Filled out from reference TRBV28 and TRBJ1-5, the complete variable domain reads DVKVTQSSRYLVKRTGEKVFLECVQDMDHENMFWYRQDPGLGLRLIYFSYDVKMKEKGDIPEGYSVSREKKERFSLILESASTNQTSMYLCASSAPLVGGGAQPQHFGDGTRLSIL.

CDR3 sequence (DNA): TGTGCCTGGAGTGTGGGGACTTACAATGAGCAGTTCTTC. This gives the protein CAWSVGTYNEQFF. The genes are TRBV30 and TRBJ2-1, with D tentatively TRBD2 (6 bases). This CDR3 has 13 residues. Germline CDR1 is GTSNPN and CDR2 is SVGIG (reference sequence). V was shortened by 0 bases and J by 4 bases, with 7 bases between the two germline ends.

The genes are TRBV10-2 and TRBJ2-5, with D tentatively TRBD2 (5 bases). The tail of the sequence fits TRBJ2-7 better, so the J call may be wrong. Germline V gives CDR1 WSHSY, CDR2 SAAADI. The CDR3 loop spans 13 amino acids. The CDR3 protein is CASATGIVYEQYF. CDR3 nucleotide sequence: TGCGCCAGCGCAACCGGGATCGTCTACGAGCAGTACTTC.

J is TRBJ2-2 and V is TRBV6-4; TRBD1 matches at 7 bases. The CDR3 covers 15 residues. The V gene's germline CDR1 is MRHNA and CDR2 SNTAGT. With V trimmed by 6 bases and J by 0 bases, 4 bases remained unmatched. The CDR3 here is CASSADRSNTGELFF. In nucleotides, the CDR3 is TGTGCCAGCAGCGCGGACAGGTCGAACACCGGGGAGCTGTTTTTT.

The gene calls are TRBV13 and TRBJ1-3; no clear D. Germline values: CDR1 PRHDT, CDR2 FYEKMQ (reference sequence). The CDR3 totals 15 residues. Trimming shortened V by 5 bases and J by 0 bases, and 11 bases separated the two germline ends. CDR3 DNA sequence: TGTGCCAGCAGCCAAGCCAGGCTCTCTGGAAACACCATATATTTT. Residues: CASSQARLSGNTIYF.

This chain links TRBV2 with TRBJ1-1; possible D gene TRBD1, 5 bases. Germline V gene data show CDR1 as SNHLY and CDR2 as FYNNEI. With 4 bases removed from V and 5 bases from J, the gap between germline ends came to 8 bases. The CDR3 contains 12 residues. CDR3 DNA sequence: TGTGCCAGCAGTGTAGGGGAAACTGAAGCTTTCTTT. This gives the protein CASSVGETEAFF. The complete variable domain, with remaining parts taken from reference TRBV2 and TRBJ1-1, reads EPEVTQTPSHQVTQMGQEVILRCVPISNHLYFYWYRQILGQKVEFLVSFYNNEISEKSEIFDDQFSVERPDGSNFTLKIRSTKLEDSAMYFCASSVGETEAFFGQGTRLTVV.

This clone was seen once. V and J are TRBV5-4 and TRBJ2-6; 9 nucleotides match TRBD2. The germline V gene encodes CDR1 SGHNT and CDR2 YYREEE (reference sequence). Trimming cost V 4 bases and J 0 bases; bases outside gene matches: 5. The length of the CDR3 is 17 residues. This CDR3 reads CASSALAGASGANVLTF. DNA for the CDR3: TGTGCCAGCAGCGCCTTAGCGGGAGCCTCTGGGGCCAACGTCCTGACTTTC.

In its sample, this clone was seen once. The chain couples TRBV19 to TRBJ2-7, with 7 bases that match TRBD1. Germline CDR1 LNHDA, CDR2 SQIVND (reference sequence). V shed 4 bases and J 7 bases; nucleotides not matched to a gene: 7. This CDR3 comprises 13 residues. Here the CDR3 reads CASSTSGGWEQYF. CDR3 nucleotide sequence: TGTGCCAGTAGTACCTCAGGGGGTTGGGAGCAGTACTTC.

This clone was counted once. The gene calls are TRBV7-6 and TRBJ2-7; 7 bases map to TRBD2. Looked up from germline, CDR1 is SGHVS and CDR2 is FNYEAQ. Trimming cost V 5 bases and J 3 bases; bases outside gene matches: 16. This CDR3 spans 17 amino acids. The CDR3 nucleotides are TGTGCCAGCAGCCCTCTCCCGGTCCGGGAGGTCAACTACGAGCAGTACTTC. Its protein is CASSPLPVREVNYEQYF.

V usage is TRBV5-1 and J usage is TRBJ2-6; D might be TRBD1 (6 bases). V was shortened by 2 bases and J by 1 base, with 10 bases between the two germline ends. This CDR3 comprises 16 residues. Germline CDR1 is SGHRS and CDR2 is YFSETQ. CDR3 DNA: TGCGCCAGCAGCTTCTTGGGGGCTTCTGGGGCCAACGTCCTGACTTTC. Its protein product is CASSFLGASGANVLTF.